The 8 T cell receptor beta chains below come from one sample, sequenced in a study of cytomegalovirus exposure and HLA in healthy donors. PCR employed 60 Vbeta and 13 Jbeta primers. Generated by immunoSEQ multiplex PCR, the TCRdb table keeps only in-frame clones and is missing some. The sample shows 100,000 to 150,000 clones, over 9.5% of them seen only once. Sequencing used PBMCs. These receptors all come from a woman aged 18-29 years in good health and CMV-seropositive.

Details on this clone: This CDR3 is also generated by other DNA sequences in the sample. The J gene is TRBJ2-7, the V gene TRBV5-6; D perhaps matches TRBD1 (5 bases). This CDR3 has 13 amino acids. In germline, CDR1 is SGHDT, CDR2 YYEEEE. Trimming cost V 3 bases and J 3 bases, with 10 bases left between them. This CDR3 is CASSSYDSYEQYF. CDR3 DNA: TGTGCCAGCAGCTCGTATGACAGCTACGAGCAGTACTTC.

This sequence joins TRBV5-4 and TRBJ2-7; 7 nucleotides line up with TRBD1. The CDR3 runs 14 residues. Trimming removed 4 bases from V and 1 base from J; junction bases left unmatched: 5. Germline V gene data show CDR1 as SGHNT and CDR2 as YYREEE (reference sequence). The CDR3 region is CASSRRDRSYEQYF. CDR3 DNA: TGTGCCAGCAGCCGACGGGACAGATCCTACGAGCAGTACTTC. Supplemented by reference TRBV5-4 and TRBJ2-7, the full variable domain reads ETGVTQSPTHLIKTRGQQVTLRCSSQSGHNTVSWYQQALGQGPQFIFQYYREEENGRGNFPPRFSGLQFPNYSSELNVNALELDDSALYLCASSRRDRSYEQYFGPGTRLTVT.

V is TRBV7-9 and J is TRBJ2-3; the D gene is possibly TRBD1 (6 bases). This CDR3 has 12 amino acids. Trimming removed 5 bases at V and 3 bases at J, with 6 bases between. Germline-derived CDR1 and CDR2 are SEHNR and FQNEAQ (reference sequence). For the CDR3, the DNA is TGTGCCAGCAGCAGGGGGACAGATACGCAGTATTTT. Translating gives CASSRGTDTQYF.

In this sample, this clone turned up a few times. The CDR3 sequence: CASSLSTGGFYGYTF. The CDR3 nucleotides read TGTGCCAGCAGCTTGAGTACAGGGGGTTTCTATGGCTACACCTTC. The chain has TRBV11-2 and TRBJ1-2, with TRBD1 identical over 8 bases. V lost 3 bases to trimming and J lost 4 bases; unmatched junction nucleotides: 7. The CDR3 consists of 15 residues. The germline V gene encodes CDR1 SGHAT and CDR2 FQNNGV.

The chain joins TRBV5-4 to TRBJ2-2; 8 bases fit TRBD2. V dropped 1 base and J dropped 2; count of bases not matched to a gene: 4. Germline V CDR1 and CDR2: SGHNT, YYREEE (reference sequence). The CDR3 contains 16 residues. For the CDR3, the DNA is TGTGCCAGCAGCTTGACCGGGAGGGACAACACCGGGGAGCTGTTTTTT. Protein sequence: CASSLTGRDNTGELFF.

CDR3: CASSIDRSAGYEQYF. For the CDR3, the DNA is TGTGCCAGTAGTATAGATCGGAGTGCCGGGTACGAGCAGTACTTC. The genes are TRBV19 and TRBJ2-7; D remains unclear. V was trimmed by 0 bases and J by 4 bases, leaving 13 bases between them. The CDR3 is 15 residues long. Per the germline V gene, CDR1 is LNHDA and CDR2 is SQIVND (reference sequence).

The V call is TRBV15, the J call TRBJ2-1; 8 bases fit TRBD2. V lost 2 bases to trimming and J lost 10 bases; unmatched junction nucleotides: 19. CDR3 length: 18 residues. Germline V gene lookup returns CDR1 LNHNV and CDR2 YYDKDF (reference sequence). CDR3 coding DNA: TGTGCCACCAGCAGAAGACCGCGGACGGGACTAGGAGGCATCGAGCAGTTCTTC. Its protein product is CATSRRPRTGLGGIEQFF.

This clone showed up just a few times. This sequence joins TRBV5-6 and TRBJ2-7; tentative D call: TRBD1 (7 bases). CDR1 is SGHDT, CDR2 YYEEEE, per germline. This CDR3 contains 16 residues. Trimming left V 2 bases short and J 3 bases short, with 18 bases between. The CDR3 sequence is CASSFPQGGGVYEQYF. The CDR3 DNA reads TGTGCCAGCAGCTTCCCTCAGGGGGGAGGTGTCTACGAGCAGTACTTC.